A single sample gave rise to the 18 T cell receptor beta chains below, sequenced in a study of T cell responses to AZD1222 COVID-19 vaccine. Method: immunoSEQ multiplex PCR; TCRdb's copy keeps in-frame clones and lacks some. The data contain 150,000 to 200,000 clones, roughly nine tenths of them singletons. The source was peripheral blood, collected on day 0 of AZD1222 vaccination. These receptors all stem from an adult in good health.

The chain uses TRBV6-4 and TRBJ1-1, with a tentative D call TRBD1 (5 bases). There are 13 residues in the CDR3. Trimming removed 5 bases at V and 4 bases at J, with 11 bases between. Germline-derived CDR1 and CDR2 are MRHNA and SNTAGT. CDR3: CASSYERGTEAFF. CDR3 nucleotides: TGTGCCAGCAGTTACGAGAGGGGCACTGAAGCTTTCTTT.

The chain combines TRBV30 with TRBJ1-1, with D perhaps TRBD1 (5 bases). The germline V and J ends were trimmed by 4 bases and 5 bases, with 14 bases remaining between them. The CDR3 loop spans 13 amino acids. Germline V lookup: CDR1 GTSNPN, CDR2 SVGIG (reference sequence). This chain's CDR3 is CAWTPGWGTEAFF. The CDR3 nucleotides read TGTGCCTGGACCCCGGGTTGGGGGACTGAAGCTTTCTTT.

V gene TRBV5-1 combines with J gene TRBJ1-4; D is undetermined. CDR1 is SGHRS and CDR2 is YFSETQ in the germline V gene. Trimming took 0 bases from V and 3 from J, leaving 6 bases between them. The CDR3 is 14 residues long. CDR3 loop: CASSLGTSNEKLFF. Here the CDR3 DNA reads TGCGCCAGCAGCTTGGGTACATCTAATGAAAAACTGTTTTTT.

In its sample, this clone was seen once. This chain's CDR3 is CASSVKNPGELFF. CDR3 DNA sequence: TGTGCCAGCAGTGTAAAAAATCCCGGGGAGCTGTTTTTT. V gene TRBV2 combines with J gene TRBJ2-2; no firm D call. With 4 bases removed from V and 6 bases from J, the gap between germline ends came to 9 bases. CDR3 length: 13 amino acids. In germline, CDR1 is SNHLY, CDR2 FYNNEI.

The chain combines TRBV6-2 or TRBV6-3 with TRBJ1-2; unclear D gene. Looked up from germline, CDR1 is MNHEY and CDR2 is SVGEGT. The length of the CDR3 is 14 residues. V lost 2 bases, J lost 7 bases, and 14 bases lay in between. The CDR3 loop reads CASSYGRFEVGYTF. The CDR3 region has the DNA TGTGCCAGCAGTTACGGACGGTTCGAGGTTGGCTACACCTTC.

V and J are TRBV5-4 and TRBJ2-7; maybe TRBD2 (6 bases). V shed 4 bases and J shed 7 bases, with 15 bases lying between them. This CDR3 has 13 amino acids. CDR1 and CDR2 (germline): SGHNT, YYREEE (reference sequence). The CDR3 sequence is CASSLVGGQEQYV. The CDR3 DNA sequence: TGTGCCAGCAGCCTTGTTGGAGGGCAGGAGCAGTACGTC.

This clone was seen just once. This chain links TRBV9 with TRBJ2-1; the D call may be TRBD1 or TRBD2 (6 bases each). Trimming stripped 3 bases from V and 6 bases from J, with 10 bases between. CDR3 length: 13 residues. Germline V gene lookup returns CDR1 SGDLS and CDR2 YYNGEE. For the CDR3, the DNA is TGTGCCAGCAGCGCGGGGGACATCAATGAGCAGTTCTTC. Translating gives CASSAGDINEQFF. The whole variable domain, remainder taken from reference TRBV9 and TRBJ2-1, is DSGVTQTPKHLITATGQRVTLRCSPRSGDLSVYWYQQSLDQGLQFLIQYYNGEERAKGNILERFSAQQFPDLHSELNLSSLELGDSALYFCASSAGDINEQFFGPGTRLTVL.

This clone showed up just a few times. The DNA of the CDR3 is TGTGCCAGCAGTTCCCACGGGACGGAGAATCAGCCCCAGCATTTT. This gives the protein CASSSHGTENQPQHF. The rearrangement joins TRBV28 to TRBJ1-5; possibly TRBD1 for D (5 bases). The length of the CDR3 is 15 residues. Germline V CDR1 and CDR2: MDHEN, SYDVKM. V gave up 4 bases and J gave up 4 bases, with 14 bases separating them.

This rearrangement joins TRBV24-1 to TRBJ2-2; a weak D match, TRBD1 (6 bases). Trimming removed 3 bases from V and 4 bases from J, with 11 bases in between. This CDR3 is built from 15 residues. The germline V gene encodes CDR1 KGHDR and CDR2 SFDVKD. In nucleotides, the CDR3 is TGTGCCACCAGTGATCCGGGACATACCACCGGGGAGCTGTTTTTT. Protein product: CATSDPGHTTGELFF.

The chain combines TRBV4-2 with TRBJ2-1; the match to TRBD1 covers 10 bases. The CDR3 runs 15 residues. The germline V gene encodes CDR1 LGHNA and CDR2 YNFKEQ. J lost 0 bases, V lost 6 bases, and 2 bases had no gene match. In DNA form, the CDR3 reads TGTGCCAGCAGGGGGGACAGGGGCTCCTACAATGAGCAGTTCTTC. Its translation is CASRGDRGSYNEQFF.

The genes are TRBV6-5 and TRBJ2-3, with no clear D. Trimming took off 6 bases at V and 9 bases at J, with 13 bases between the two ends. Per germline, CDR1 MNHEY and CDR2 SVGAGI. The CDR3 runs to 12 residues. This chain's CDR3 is CASRTTAQTQYF. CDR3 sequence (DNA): TGTGCCAGCAGAACGACGGCGCAGACGCAGTATTTT.

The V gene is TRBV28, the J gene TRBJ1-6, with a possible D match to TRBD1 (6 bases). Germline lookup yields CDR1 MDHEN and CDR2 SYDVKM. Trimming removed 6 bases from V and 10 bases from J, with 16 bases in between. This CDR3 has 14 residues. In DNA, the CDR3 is TGTGCCAGCAGGCCGGGGGCAGTCGGCTCACCCCTCCACTTT. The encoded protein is CASRPGAVGSPLHF.

Here the CDR3 DNA reads TGTGCCAGCGGATCCACAGGGGGCACCGGGGAGCTGTTTTTT. Translated: CASGSTGGTGELFF. This sequence joins TRBV19 and TRBJ2-2; 8 positions agree with TRBD1. The CDR3 totals 14 residues. Looked up from germline, CDR1 is LNHDA and CDR2 is SQIVND (reference sequence). V shed 9 bases and J 4 bases; nucleotides not matched to a gene: 7.

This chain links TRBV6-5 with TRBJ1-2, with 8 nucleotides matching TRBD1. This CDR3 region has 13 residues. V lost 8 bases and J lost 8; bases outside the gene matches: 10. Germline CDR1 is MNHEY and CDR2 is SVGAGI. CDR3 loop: CASLDREERGYTF. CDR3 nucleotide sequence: TGTGCCAGCTTGGACAGGGAAGAGAGGGGCTACACCTTC.

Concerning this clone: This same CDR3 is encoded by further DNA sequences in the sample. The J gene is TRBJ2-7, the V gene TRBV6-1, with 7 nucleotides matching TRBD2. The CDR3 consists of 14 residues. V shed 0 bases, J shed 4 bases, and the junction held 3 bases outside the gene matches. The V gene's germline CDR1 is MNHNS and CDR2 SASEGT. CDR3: CASSEAGGEYEQYV. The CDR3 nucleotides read TGTGCCAGCAGTGAAGCTGGGGGGGAGTACGAGCAGTACGTC.

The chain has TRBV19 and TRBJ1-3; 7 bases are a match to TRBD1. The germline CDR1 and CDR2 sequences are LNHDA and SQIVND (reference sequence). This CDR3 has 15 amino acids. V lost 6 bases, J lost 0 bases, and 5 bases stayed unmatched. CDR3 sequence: CASSGTESSGNTIYF. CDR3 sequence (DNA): TGTGCCAGTAGCGGGACAGAAAGCTCTGGAAACACCATATATTTT.

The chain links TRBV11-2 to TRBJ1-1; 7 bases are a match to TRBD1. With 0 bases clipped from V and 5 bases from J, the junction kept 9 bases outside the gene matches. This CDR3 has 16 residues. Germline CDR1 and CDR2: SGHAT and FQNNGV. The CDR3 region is CASSLDARQGGTEAFF. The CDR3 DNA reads TGTGCCAGCAGCTTAGATGCTAGACAGGGTGGGACTGAAGCTTTCTTT.

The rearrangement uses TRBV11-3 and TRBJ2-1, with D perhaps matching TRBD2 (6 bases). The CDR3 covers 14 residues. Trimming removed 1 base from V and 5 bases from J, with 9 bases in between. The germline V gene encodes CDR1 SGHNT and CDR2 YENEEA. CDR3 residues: CASSLGRANNEQFF. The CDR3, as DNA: TGTGCCAGCAGCTTAGGGAGGGCCAACAATGAGCAGTTCTTC.